Below, 15 T cell receptor beta chains from the same sample are listed, as sequenced in a study of blood T cell repertoires in COVID-19. Repertoires were generated with immunoSEQ multiplex PCR, while TCRdb's copy carries only in-frame clones and drops some. The table includes some 170,000 clones, 60% to 85% detected once. The source material was peripheral blood. These receptors were collected from a man aged 55 to 70 with acute or convalescent COVID-19.

The V and J genes are TRBV30 and TRBJ1-3; D might be TRBD1 (6 bases). V was shortened by 3 bases and J by 0 bases, with 12 bases between the two germline ends. Germline-derived CDR1 and CDR2 are GTSNPN and SVGIG (reference sequence). The CDR3 spans 15 residues. In nucleotides, the CDR3 is TGTGCCTGGAGCGACGGGGGGGCCTCTGGAAACACCATATATTTT. The encoded protein is CAWSDGGASGNTIYF.

This chain uses TRBV10-3 with TRBJ2-2; D is unclear. V was cut by 5 bases and J by 0 bases, with 7 bases left in between. The germline V gene encodes CDR1 ENHRY and CDR2 SYGVKD. This CDR3 is 14 amino acids long. DNA for the CDR3: TGTGCCATCAGTTCAACAGCGAACACCGGGGAGCTGTTTTTT. It is translated as CAISSTANTGELFF.

The CDR3 region is CASRPPSSYNEQFF. The CDR3 DNA reads as TGTGCCAGCAGGCCCCCGAGCTCCTACAATGAGCAGTTCTTC. The rearrangement uses TRBV11-1 and TRBJ2-1; D is ambiguous. Looked up from germline, CDR1 is SGHAT and CDR2 is FQDESV (reference sequence). V shed 6 bases and J shed 0 bases, with 9 bases lying between them. This CDR3 spans 14 amino acids.

The chain carries TRBV7-9 and TRBJ1-5, with D possibly TRBD1 on 5 matching bases. In germline, CDR1 is SEHNR, CDR2 FQNEAQ (reference sequence). The CDR3 consists of 15 residues. V was cut by 5 bases and J by 4 bases, with 15 bases left in between. Here the CDR3 reads CASSPSGADNQPQHF. CDR3 DNA: TGTGCCAGCAGCCCTAGTGGGGCAGATAATCAGCCCCAGCATTTT.

The genes are TRBV5-1 and TRBJ2-7, with 8 nucleotides matching TRBD2. Germline loops: CDR1 SGHRS, CDR2 YFSETQ. V shed 2 bases and J 2 bases; nucleotides not matched to a gene: 3. CDR3 length: 14 amino acids. The DNA for the CDR3 is TGCGCCAGCAGCTTTGCGGGGGGCGCCTACGAGCAGTACTTC. Its translation: CASSFAGGAYEQYF.

This sequence joins TRBV2 and TRBJ2-1; 11 nucleotides match TRBD2. This CDR3 region has 19 residues. Germline CDR1 and CDR2: SNHLY and FYNNEI. J was trimmed by 0 bases and V by 4 bases; bases with no gene match: 11. The CDR3 loop is CASSATSGAPLSSYNEQFF. As DNA, the CDR3 is TGTGCCAGCAGTGCGACTAGCGGGGCGCCGCTTAGCTCCTACAATGAGCAGTTCTTC.

V and J are TRBV4-3 and TRBJ1-4; 8 bases map to TRBD1. V trimming: 0 bases; J trimming: 8 bases; junction bases outside the gene matches: 11. This CDR3 has 17 residues. Looked up from germline, CDR1 is LGHNA and CDR2 is YSLEER. This CDR3 is CASSQDRSGQGREKLFF. CDR3 sequence (DNA): TGCGCCAGCAGCCAAGATAGATCCGGACAGGGAAGGGAAAAACTGTTTTTT.

This chain joins TRBV28 and TRBJ2-5, with D possibly being TRBD1 (6 bases). CDR3 size: 15 residues. Trimming stripped 5 bases from V and 2 bases from J, with 15 bases between. CDR1 and CDR2 from the germline V gene are MDHEN and SYDVKM. The CDR3 DNA sequence: TGTGCCAGCAGTAGTCAGGGGTACTTACAAGAGACCCAGTACTTC. Its protein product is CASSSQGYLQETQYF.

This chain links TRBV4-1 with TRBJ1-2; D not resolved. The germline V gene has CDR1 MGHRA and CDR2 YSYEKL. The germline V and J ends were trimmed by 4 bases and 7 bases, with 19 bases remaining between them. CDR3 length: 15 amino acids. The CDR3 DNA reads TGCGCCAGCAGCCCGACCGAGGACTTTTCAACTGGCTACACCTTC. The encoded protein is CASSPTEDFSTGYTF.

The genes are TRBV9 and TRBJ1-3; no clear D gene. The CDR3 spans 16 residues. Deletions cut 3 bases from V and 0 bases from J, with 13 bases between. Germline values: CDR1 SGDLS, CDR2 YYNGEE. The CDR3 DNA reads as TGTGCCAGCAGCGCTGAGTTTTATAGCTCTGGAAACACCATATATTTT. Translated: CASSAEFYSSGNTIYF.

The V call is TRBV12-5, the J call TRBJ1-5; TRBD1 agrees at 11 bases. The V segment lost 0 bases and the J segment 6 bases; nucleotides outside the gene matches: 4. This CDR3 spans 16 amino acids. Germline CDR1 and CDR2: LGHNT and FRNRAP. As DNA, the CDR3 is TGTGCTAGTGGTTTGGTACTCGGACAGGGGGCTCAGCCCCAGCATTTT. Translation: CASGLVLGQGAQPQHF.

As regards this clone: Relative to the germline gene, one junction end is altered; a read error may explain this. V gene TRBV5-1 combines with J gene TRBJ2-3; D is perhaps TRBD2 (5 bases). CDR1 and CDR2 (germline): SGHRS, YFSETQ. CDR3 length: 15 amino acids. CDR3 amino acids: CASSLDGVSTDTQYF. DNA of the CDR3: TGCGCCAGCAGTTTGGACGGGGTCAGCACAGATACGCAGTATTTT. The full variable domain, its missing parts supplied by reference TRBV5-1 and TRBJ2-3, is KAGVTQTPRYLIKTRGQQVTLSCSPISGHRSVSWYQQTPGQGLQFLFEYFSETQRNKGNFPGRFSGRQFSNSRSEMNVSTLELGDSALYLCASSLDGVSTDTQYFGPGTRLTVL.

The V and J genes are TRBV5-1 and TRBJ2-3; 8 bases map to TRBD2. The CDR3 contains 15 residues. The V gene end was trimmed by 0 bases and the J gene end by 4 bases; junction bases not matched to a gene: 4. CDR1 SGHRS and CDR2 YFSETQ come from the germline V gene. CDR3 coding DNA: TGCGCCAGCAGCTTGGCGGGCGGGGGGCCAGATACGCAGTATTTT. Translating gives CASSLAGGGPDTQYF.

The chain carries TRBV10-2 and TRBJ2-1, with 8 bases aligning to TRBD1. CDR1 and CDR2 (germline): WSHSY, SAAADI. V gave up 4 bases and J gave up 1 base; unmatched junction bases: 3. The CDR3 runs to 15 residues. The CDR3 nucleotides read TGCGCCAGCAGTGGGCAGGGGGCTTCCTACAATGAGCAGTTCTTC. This sequence encodes CASSGQGASYNEQFF.

The rearrangement links TRBV21-1 to TRBJ2-5; the tabulated D call, TRBD1, remains unverified against the DNA. TRBV21-1 is listed as a pseudogene. The CDR3 runs to 16 residues. This CDR3 is CASSPRQGPHQETQYF. CDR3 coding DNA: TGTGCCAGCAGCCCCAGACAGGGGCCCCACCAAGAGACCCAGTACTTC.